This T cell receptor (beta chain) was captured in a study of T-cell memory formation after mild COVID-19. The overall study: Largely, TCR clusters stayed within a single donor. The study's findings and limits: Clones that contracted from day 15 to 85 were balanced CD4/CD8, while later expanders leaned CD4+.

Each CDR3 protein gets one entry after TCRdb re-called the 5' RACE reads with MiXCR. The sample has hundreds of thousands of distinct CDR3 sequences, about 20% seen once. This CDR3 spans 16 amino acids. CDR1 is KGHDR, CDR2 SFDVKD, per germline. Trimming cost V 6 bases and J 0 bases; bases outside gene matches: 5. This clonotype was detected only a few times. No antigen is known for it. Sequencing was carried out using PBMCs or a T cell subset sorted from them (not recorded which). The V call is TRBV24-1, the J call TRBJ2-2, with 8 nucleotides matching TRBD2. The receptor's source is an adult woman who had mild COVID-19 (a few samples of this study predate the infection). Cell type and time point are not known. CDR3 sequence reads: CATSPERGTNTGELFF. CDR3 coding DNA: TGTGCCACCAGTCCTGAGCGGGGGACGAACACCGGGGAGCTGTTTTTT.